This entry lists 7 T cell receptor beta chains sequenced from one sample in a study of cytomegalovirus exposure and HLA in healthy donors. The PCR used 60 Vbeta and 13 Jbeta primers. Libraries were prepared by immunoSEQ multiplex PCR; TCRdb keeps only in-frame clonotypes and omits some of them. The sample has fewer than 250,000 clones, 83% seen once. The material sequenced was PBMCs. All receptors come from a girl aged 5 to 17 in good health and CMV-seronegative.

This sequence joins TRBV18 and TRBJ1-1; TRBD1 matches 7 bases. The CDR3 runs to 15 residues. After removal of 3 bases from V and 8 bases from J, the junction contained 12 bases not matched to a gene. The V gene's germline CDR1 is KGHSH and CDR2 LQKENI. The CDR3 sequence: CASSPVAGGRGEAFF. CDR3 nucleotides: TGTGCCAGCTCACCCGTGGCAGGGGGAAGGGGCGAAGCTTTCTTT.

The chain uses TRBV6-5 and TRBJ1-1; D unresolved. The CDR3 sequence is 15 residues long. Germline assignment: CDR1 MNHEY and CDR2 SVGAGI. Trimming took off 1 base at V and 4 bases at J, with 13 bases between the two ends. The CDR3 DNA is TGTGCCAGCAGTTACTGGGCTTTGGGAGGCACTGAAGCTTTCTTT. It yields the protein CASSYWALGGTEAFF.

V and J are TRBV9 and TRBJ2-7; 7 nucleotides match TRBD1. This CDR3 has 16 amino acids. Trimming cost V 3 bases and J 5 bases; bases outside gene matches: 14. CDR1 and CDR2 (germline): SGDLS, YYNGEE. The CDR3 spells CASSAMTGTDFDEQYF. In DNA form, the CDR3 reads TGTGCCAGCAGCGCAATGACAGGGACGGACTTTGACGAGCAGTACTTC.

A remark on this clone: One end of the junction fails to match germline, which may point to a read error. V gene TRBV5-1 combines with J gene TRBJ1-5, with 7 bases aligning to TRBD1. CDR1 SGHRS and CDR2 YFSETQ come from the germline V gene. The CDR3 loop spans 14 amino acids. The CDR3 loop reads CASSLGQHNQPQHF. CDR3 DNA sequence: TGCGCCAGCAGTTTGGGACAGCACAATCAGCCCCAGCATTTT.

The gene calls are TRBV28 and TRBJ1-2, with D unresolved. The CDR3 loop spans 13 amino acids. Trimming shortened V by 3 bases and J by 6 bases, and 11 bases separated the two germline ends. Germline CDR1 and CDR2: MDHEN and SYDVKM. DNA of the CDR3: TGTGCCAGCAGTTTCCGGTTGAAAAATGGCTACACCTTC. Its translation is CASSFRLKNGYTF.

This chain joins TRBV29-1 and TRBJ2-1, with 7 bases identical to TRBD1. The germline V gene has CDR1 SQVTM and CDR2 ANQGSEA. This CDR3 has 13 amino acids. V shed 7 bases, J shed 5 bases, and the junction held 8 bases outside the gene matches. CDR3 sequence: CSARTGPNNEQFF. DNA of the CDR3: TGCAGCGCTCGGACAGGTCCCAACAATGAGCAGTTCTTC.

The CDR3, as DNA: TGTGCCATCAGTGCCTCCGCAACTAATGAAAAACTGTTTTTT. Encoded protein: CAISASATNEKLFF. The chain uses TRBV10-3 and TRBJ1-4; no clear D. The CDR3 length is 14 residues. V lost 4 bases to trimming and J lost 0 bases, with 6 bases between them. CDR1 is ENHRY and CDR2 is SYGVKD in the germline V gene.